A selection of T cell receptor beta chains follows, all from one sample in a study of T cells in Graves' hyperthyroidism and ophthalmopathy. Using its own MiXCR run on the multiplex PCR reads, TCRdb lists one record per CDR3 protein. The table has 500,000 to 550,000 distinct CDR3 sequences, 15% to 20% seen once; the top ten hold about half. The sequenced sample was blood. These receptors were taken from a man aged 40-55 years with Graves' ophthalmopathy. Each CDR3 is given with its conserved first and last residue. A D gene is named only where the DNA matches it firmly. Size tells how often a clone was seen (once, few, many) or the class of an expanded clone, and some rows leave it out.

length | D | size | J | V | CDR3 | DNA
15 | . | few | TRBJ2-3 | TRBV20-1 | CSANQKTRNTDTQYF | TGCAGTGCTAACCAAAAAACCCGAAACACAGATACGCAGTATTTT
16 | . | . | TRBJ2-1 | TRBV27 | CASSRAGAATYNEQFF | TGTGCCAGCAGTAGGGCGGGGGCCGCAACCTACAATGAGCAGTTCTTC
15 | . | . | TRBJ2-7 | TRBV7-9 | CASSSGMAGYYEQYF | TGTGCCAGCAGCTCGGGGATGGCAGGGTACTACGAGCAGTACTTC
14 | TRBD2 | . | TRBJ2-1 | TRBV5-1 | CASSSVAGVDEQFF | TGCGCCAGCAGCTCGGTAGCGGGAGTCGATGAGCAGTTCTTC
13 | TRBD1 | . | TRBJ1-5 | TRBV28 | CASGPGQGQPQHF | TGTGCCAGCGGTCCAGGACAGGGTCAGCCCCAGCATTTT
15 | . | few | TRBJ1-6 | TRBV5-1 | CASSFQTGIESPLHF | TGCGCCAGCAGCTTCCAGACTGGGATCGAGTCACCCCTCCACTTT
16 | TRBD2 | many | TRBJ2-7 | TRBV19 | CASSVTSGGVAYEQYF | TGTGCCAGTAGTGTTACTAGCGGGGGCGTAGCCTACGAGCAGTACTTC
12 | . | many | TRBJ2-3 | TRBV6-2/TRBV6-3 | CASRRSTDTQYF | TGTGCCAGCAGGAGGAGCACAGATACGCAGTATTTT
17 | TRBD1 | few | TRBJ1-1 | TRBV18 | CASSRGRTGVGNTEAFF | TGTGCCAGCTCCCGCGGTCGTACAGGGGTGGGTAACACTGAAGCTTTCTTT
16 | TRBD1 | few | TRBJ2-2 | TRBV7-9 | CASSTRGGALTGELFF | TGTGCCAGCAGCACTAGAGGGGGCGCCCTCACCGGGGAGCTGTTTTTT
16 | TRBD1 | . | TRBJ2-2 | TRBV15 | CATSNRGLTNTGELFF | TGTGCCACCAGCAACAGGGGGCTAACGAACACCGGGGAGCTGTTTTTT
16 | . | many | TRBJ2-3 | TRBV12-3/TRBV12-4 | CASSATAAGPTDTQYF | TGTGCCAGCAGTGCGACAGCCGCGGGGCCCACAGATACGCAGTATTTT
13 | . | many | TRBJ1-4 | TRBV7-9 | CASSLAGTEKLFF | TGTGCCAGCAGCTTAGCGGGGACAGAAAAACTGTTTTTT
14 | . | many | TRBJ2-2 | TRBV7-8 | CASSFRTLTGELFF | TGTGCCAGCAGCTTTCGGACCCTCACCGGGGAGCTGTTTTTT
15 | TRBD2 | few | TRBJ2-2 | TRBV6-2/TRBV6-3 | CASSSVGGSGGELFF | TGTGCCAGCAGTTCCGTGGGGGGGAGTGGCGGGGAGCTGTTTTTT
14 | . | . | TRBJ2-3 | TRBV19 | CASSRYSSTDTQYF | TGTGCCAGTAGTCGTTACTCCAGCACAGATACGCAGTATTTT
15 | TRBD2 | few | TRBJ2-5 | TRBV19 | CASSIRREGRETQYF | TGTGCCAGTAGTATACGGCGGGAGGGCCGAGAGACCCAGTACTTC
12 | . | . | TRBJ2-7 | TRBV2 | CASMVGGYEQYF | TGTGCCAGCATGGTCGGAGGGTACGAGCAGTACTTC
15 | . | many | TRBJ2-7 | TRBV28 | CASSLSGPRSYEQYF | TGTGCCAGCAGTTTATCGGGACCCCGTTCCTACGAGCAGTACTTC
14 | . | . | TRBJ1-3 | TRBV9 | CASSVGTAGNTIYF | TGTGCCAGCAGCGTAGGTACTGCGGGAAACACCATATATTTT
16 | TRBD2 | few | TRBJ2-5 | TRBV6-1 | CASSLTSGGVRETQYF | TGTGCCAGCAGTTTGACTAGCGGGGGAGTCAGAGAGACCCAGTACTTC
16 | TRBD2 | . | TRBJ2-7 | TRBV19 | CASSIRGLAGVYEQYF | TGTGCCAGTAGTATAAGGGGACTAGCGGGAGTTTACGAGCAGTACTTC
16 | TRBD1 | . | TRBJ1-2 | TRBV20-1 | CSAPRSGQGAYYGYTF | TGCAGTGCTCCCAGGTCTGGACAGGGGGCTTACTATGGCTACACCTTC
13 | . | many | TRBJ1-3 | TRBV11-2 | CASSLLFGNTIYF | TGTGCCAGCAGCCTTCTCTTTGGAAACACCATATATTTT
12 | . | . | TRBJ2-3 | TRBV20-1 | CSARRGSDTQYF | TGCAGTGCCAGGCGAGGCTCAGATACGCAGTATTTT
14 | TRBD1 | few | TRBJ1-5 | TRBV6-2/TRBV6-3 | CASSTQGNNQPQHF | TGTGCCAGCAGTACACAGGGGAACAATCAGCCCCAGCATTTT
13 | . | few | TRBJ1-5 | TRBV15 | CATSPMRGGPQHF | TGTGCCACCAGCCCGATGCGGGGAGGGCCCCAGCATTTT
14 | . | . | TRBJ2-1 | TRBV2 | CASKPSEGYNEQFF | TGTGCCAGCAAGCCTAGCGAGGGGTACAATGAGCAGTTCTTC
15 | TRBD2 | . | TRBJ2-1 | TRBV5-4 | CASSLSGGSDNEQFF | TGTGCCAGCAGCTTGAGCGGGGGCTCCGACAATGAGCAGTTCTTC
14 | TRBD1 | few | TRBJ2-7 | TRBV19 | CASTGTGALHEQYF | TGTGCCAGTACCGGGACAGGGGCTTTGCACGAGCAGTACTTC
13 | TRBD1 | . | TRBJ2-1 | TRBV29-1 | CSAFDRGHDEQFF | TGCAGCGCCTTCGACAGGGGGCACGATGAGCAGTTCTTC
15 | . | . | TRBJ1-2 | TRBV5-1 | CASSSTGEGGYGYTF | TGCGCCAGCAGCTCGACCGGTGAGGGGGGCTATGGCTACACCTTC
16 | TRBD2 | once | TRBJ2-7 | TRBV19 | CASSDVTSASSYEQYF | TGTGCCAGTAGCGACGTTACTAGCGCGAGCTCCTACGAGCAGTACTTC
14 | . | many | TRBJ2-1 | TRBV4-1 | CASSQTRTELEQFF | TGCGCCAGCAGCCAAACCAGGACAGAACTTGAGCAGTTCTTC
16 | . | many | TRBJ2-6 | TRBV7-3 | CASSGRGSSGANVLTF | TGTGCCAGCAGCGGGCGCGGGTCCTCTGGGGCCAACGTCCTGACTTTC
16 | . | . | TRBJ2-1 | TRBV5-1 | CAGSFQRQSSYNEQFF | TGCGCCGGCAGCTTCCAGCGGCAGAGCTCCTACAATGAGCAGTTCTTC
15 | . | many | TRBJ2-3 | TRBV7-2 | CASSLEGTNTDTQYF | TGTGCCAGCAGCTTAGAGGGGACCAACACAGATACGCAGTATTTT
12 | . | many | TRBJ2-1 | TRBV2 | CASSVGWGEQFF | TGTGCCAGCAGTGTTGGGTGGGGGGAGCAGTTCTTC
12 | . | many | TRBJ2-7 | TRBV5-1 | CASKDSSYEQYF | TGCGCCAGCAAGGACAGTTCCTACGAGCAGTACTTC
14 | . | many | TRBJ2-2 | TRBV12-3/TRBV12-4 | CASRTVANTGELFF | TGTGCCAGTAGGACAGTTGCGAACACCGGGGAGCTGTTTTTT
13 | . | . | TRBJ2-4 | TRBV15 | CATRASAKNIQYF | TGTGCCACCAGGGCATCAGCCAAAAACATTCAGTACTTC
15 | TRBD1 | many | TRBJ1-1 | TRBV12-3/TRBV12-4 | CASVLLQGANTEAFF | TGTGCCAGCGTCTTGCTACAGGGGGCGAACACTGAAGCTTTCTTT
10 | . | . | TRBJ1-2 | TRBV29-1 | CSVRGDGYTF | TGCAGCGTTCGGGGGGACGGCTACACCTTC
18 | TRBD2 | . | TRBJ2-3 | TRBV19 | CASSMSGVAGAITDTQYF | TGTGCCAGTAGTATGTCCGGAGTAGCGGGGGCGATCACAGATACGCAGTATTTT
16 | . | . | TRBJ2-2 | TRBV9 | CASSVEGNQNTGELFF | TGTGCCAGCAGCGTAGAGGGTAACCAGAACACCGGGGAGCTGTTTTTT
14 | . | many | TRBJ1-1 | TRBV4-2 | CASSQASVNTEAFF | TGTGCCAGCAGCCAAGCATCAGTGAACACTGAAGCTTTCTTT
13 | . | few | TRBJ2-3 | TRBV5-1 | CASSLFLADTQYF | TGCGCCAGCAGCTTATTCCTGGCTGATACGCAGTATTTT
15 | TRBD1 | many | TRBJ2-1 | TRBV12-3/TRBV12-4 | CASSSTGQGGTEQFF | TGTGCCAGCAGTTCTACAGGACAGGGGGGTACTGAGCAGTTCTTC
12 | . | . | TRBJ2-1 | TRBV6-5 | CASNLEYNEQFF | TGTGCCAGCAACCTAGAATACAATGAGCAGTTCTTC